These 3 T cell receptor beta chains share one sample of origin, sequenced in a study of blood T cells in healthy people across ages. A J-beta primer mix and a sample-barcoded 5' primer were used in a second PCR of about 7 to 12 cycles. Each CDR3 protein gets one entry after TCRdb re-called the 5' RACE reads with MiXCR. The sample holds over 1,300,000 distinct CDR3 sequences, approximately 59% seen once. Sequencing was carried out using blood. These receptors originate from a man younger than 30 in good health.

This clonotype came up a few times. The CDR3: CASRGTASSYEQYF. CDR3 bases: TGTGCCAGTAGGGGGACTGCAAGCTCCTACGAGCAGTATTTT. The V gene is TRBV2, the J gene TRBJ2-3; D assignment may be TRBD1 or TRBD2 (6 bases each). The V end was cut by 9 bases, the J end by 11 bases, with 24 bases between. The germline CDR1 and CDR2 sequences are SNHLY and FYNNEI. The CDR3 spans 14 residues. Looking up the rest from reference TRBV2 and TRBJ2-3 gives the full variable domain: EPEVTQTPSHQVTQMGQEVILRCVPISNHLYFYWYRQILGQKVEFLVSFYNNEISEKSEIFDDQFSVERPDGSNFTLKIRSTKLEDSAMYFCASRGTASSYEQYFGPGTRLTVL.

This clonotype was seen only once. This rearrangement joins TRBV20-1 to TRBJ2-1; 13 bases are shared with TRBD2. The CDR3 length is 13 residues. Trimming at V came to 6 bases and at J to 13 bases, leaving 9 bases not matched to a gene. Per germline, CDR1 DFQATT and CDR2 SNEGSKA (reference sequence). CDR3 sequence: CSALGLAGEGQFF. The DNA for the CDR3 is TGCAGTGCCCTTGGACTAGCGGGAGAAGGCCAGTTCTTC.

The chain couples TRBV4-1 to TRBJ2-7; the match to TRBD1 covers 7 bases. Germline V gives CDR1 MGHRA, CDR2 YSYEKL. V dropped 4 bases and J dropped 0; count of bases not matched to a gene: 9. The CDR3 runs 16 residues. The CDR3 DNA sequence: TGCGCCAGCAGCCTGCTACAGGGGAAATTCTCCTACGAGCAGTACTTC. Translation gives CASSLLQGKFSYEQYF.